The 8 T cell receptor beta chains below all came from one sample that was sequenced in a study of blood T cell repertoires in COVID-19 (dated by TCRdb to 2019 to 2021). Receptors were amplified or captured by the immunoSEQ multiplex PCR assay. TCRdb took this table from immuneACCESS and kept in-frame rearrangements with V and J called. Such tables lack part of the clones; where checked against another copy, unresolved V genes explain under half of the gap, and the rest is unexplained. The sample data list 250,000 or so clones, and more than 75% of these were observed just once. Of the sample, approximately 1.5% falls within the top ten clones. The specimen sequenced was peripheral blood. Receptors originate from a woman between 35 and 50 years old who had recovered from COVID-19.

This clone was seen just once. V is TRBV4-2 and J is TRBJ1-1; 7 positions match TRBD1. The CDR3 totals 18 residues. Germline CDR1 reads LGHNA; CDR2 reads YNFKEQ. Losses at the gene ends were 3 bases for V and 4 bases for J; bases not matched to a gene: 17. CDR3 coding DNA: TGTGCCAGCAGCCAGAGCAGGGGGATATACAGCGGGAGCACTGAAGCTTTCTTT. Translating gives CASSQSRGIYSGSTEAFF.

The chain combines TRBV28 with TRBJ2-5; the match to TRBD2 covers 15 bases. Germline assignment: CDR1 MDHEN and CDR2 SYDVKM. V dropped 4 bases and J dropped 5; count of bases not matched to a gene: 11. The CDR3 covers 18 residues. The CDR3, as DNA: TGTGCCAGCAGTTCGGGACTAGCGGGGGGCGGATTGCGCGAGACCCAGTACTTC. Translating gives CASSSGLAGGGLRETQYF. The complete variable domain, with remaining parts taken from reference TRBV28 and TRBJ2-5, reads DVKVTQSSRYLVKRTGEKVFLECVQDMDHENMFWYRQDPGLGLRLIYFSYDVKMKEKGDIPEGYSVSREKKERFSLILESASTNQTSMYLCASSSGLAGGGLRETQYFGPGTRLLVL.

The chain carries TRBV11-2 and TRBJ2-5; a weak D match, TRBD1 (6 bases). V lost 7 bases and J lost 4, with 19 bases in between. Germline-derived CDR1 and CDR2 are SGHAT and FQNNGV. This CDR3 region has 15 residues. The CDR3 sequence: CASIPTGKGGETQYF. Written as DNA, the CDR3 is TGTGCCAGCATCCCAACGGGGAAAGGGGGAGAGACCCAGTACTTC.

V gene TRBV6-6 combines with J gene TRBJ1-2, with D unresolved. V was pared by 8 bases and J by 6 bases, with 13 bases between. CDR1 is MNHNY and CDR2 is SVGAGI in the germline V gene (reference sequence). CDR3 size: 12 residues. CDR3 bases: TGTGCCAGCGTCCGGGGAGTTGATGGCTACACCTTC. Translation: CASVRGVDGYTF.

The CDR3 is CASSWTEPNYGYTF. CDR3 nucleotides: TGTGCCAGTAGTTGGACAGAGCCCAACTATGGCTACACCTTC. The J gene is TRBJ1-2, the V gene TRBV19, with a tentative D call TRBD1 (6 bases). Trimming stripped 5 bases from V and 2 bases from J, with 12 bases between. From germline, CDR1 is LNHDA and CDR2 SQIVND (reference sequence). This CDR3 has 14 residues.

The chain is built from TRBV6-5 and TRBJ1-2; a possible D gene is TRBD1 (5 bases). The ends were cut back, 6 bases at V and 6 bases at J, with 14 bases in the middle. Germline lookup yields CDR1 MNHEY and CDR2 SVGAGI. The CDR3 is 13 amino acids. The CDR3: CASSQPGTHGYTF. CDR3 nucleotides: TGTGCCAGCAGCCAGCCGGGGACTCATGGCTACACCTTC.

The V and J genes are TRBV7-9 and TRBJ1-4; 10 bases map to TRBD1. CDR1 is SEHNR and CDR2 is FQNEAQ in the germline V gene (reference sequence). After removal of 5 bases from V and 7 bases from J, the junction contained 10 bases not matched to a gene. This CDR3 is built from 16 residues. As DNA, the CDR3 is TGTGCCAGCAGCCCATCTCCCGGGACAGGGGTTGAAAAACTGTTTTTT. Translating it yields CASSPSPGTGVEKLFF.

The rearrangement joins TRBV5-6 to TRBJ1-5, with a weak D call TRBD1 (6 bases). Trimming pared 4 bases from V and 1 base from J, leaving 21 bases between. Per germline, CDR1 SGHDT and CDR2 YYEEEE. The CDR3 is made up of 18 amino acids. CDR3 nucleotide sequence: TGTGCCAGCAGCCCCTGGTCCAAGGGGGTTTTGAGCAATCAGCCCCAGCATTTT. This gives the protein CASSPWSKGVLSNQPQHF.